What follows is one T cell receptor beta chain and its context. The CDR3 has 14 amino acids. Trimming cost V 5 bases and J 5 bases, with 15 bases left between them. The germline V gene encodes CDR1 KGHSH and CDR2 LQKENI. The data were taken from a study of early stage breast cancer tumors. Here immunoSEQ multiplex PCR was the method, and the copy in TCRdb shows in-frame clones only, minus some. Among tens of thousands of clones listed, around 90% were seen once. This TCR was recovered from a person between 65 and 79 years old with breast cancer. Sequencing was carried out using blood. The V and J genes are TRBV18 and TRBJ2-5; D perhaps matches TRBD2 (5 bases). CDR3 nucleotides: TGTGCCAGCTCAGGTGGGAATACGGGGGAGACCCAGTACTTC. Residues: CASSGGNTGETQYF.